The 8 T cell receptor beta chains in this list originate from one sample, sequenced in a study of CD8+CD57+ T cells in acquired aplastic anemia (dated by TCRdb to between 2018 and 2020). The listed sequencing device is Illumina HiSeq 2000. Genomic DNA was used as template for profiling of TCR beta VDJ combinations and CDR3 sequences. TCRdb cleaned the public reads at Q25 with fastp, built clones with MiXCR and kept in-frame beta chains. Every entry covers one CDR3 protein and lists the most common genes and DNA from its rows. This sample gives tens of thousands of distinct CDR3 sequences in total; around 80% of them show up just once. 22% of the sample goes to the ten largest clones. Source material: sorted CD4+, CD8+, or CD8+CD57+ T cells (not recorded which) from PBMCs. The receptors here all came from a human donor in good health, serving as a control.

The CDR3 bases are TGTGCCACCAGCCGACAGGGGTCTTACGAGCAGTACGTC. As protein: CATSRQGSYEQYV. The chain carries TRBV15 and TRBJ2-7; 8 nucleotides match TRBD1. CDR3 length equals 13 residues. V dropped 5 bases and J dropped 4; count of bases not matched to a gene: 4. Per germline, CDR1 LNHNV and CDR2 YYDKDF (reference sequence).

The rearrangement joins TRBV7-2 to TRBJ1-2; 12 bases agree with TRBD1. CDR1 and CDR2 (germline): SGHTA, FQGNSA. Unmatched junction bases numbered 6, after V lost 4 bases and J lost 6 bases. The CDR3 has 15 residues. This CDR3 reads CASSSGTGGRDGYTF. The DNA of the CDR3 is TGTGCCAGCAGCTCTGGGACAGGGGGCAGGGATGGCTACACCTTC. Drawing the rest from reference TRBV7-2 and TRBJ1-2, the complete variable domain is GAGVSQSPSNKVTEKGKDVELRCDPISGHTALYWYRQSLGQGLEFLIYFQGNSAPDKSGLPSDRFSAERTGGSVSTLTIQRTQQEDSAVYLCASSSGTGGRDGYTFGSGTRLTVV.

V and J are TRBV12-3 or TRBV12-4 and TRBJ2-3, with D possibly matching TRBD2 (6 bases). Trimming left V 6 bases short and J 0 bases short, with 10 bases between. The CDR3 is made up of 14 amino acids. The CDR3 DNA sequence: TGTGCCAGCAGCCGTAGCGGTAGCACAGATACGCAGTATTTT. Translating gives CASSRSGSTDTQYF.

The chain couples TRBV24-1 to TRBJ2-2, with D perhaps TRBD1 (5 bases). Trimming shortened V by 5 bases and J by 13 bases, and 13 bases separated the two germline ends. Germline V lookup: CDR1 KGHDR, CDR2 SFDVKD. The CDR3 covers 12 residues. The CDR3 bases are TGTGCCACCAGTGCTCGACAGACGGGGCTGTTTTTT. This gives the protein CATSARQTGLFF.

The rearrangement uses TRBV2 and TRBJ1-1; 10 bases map to TRBD1. This CDR3 has 13 residues. J was trimmed by 5 bases and V by 6 bases; bases with no gene match: 3. Germline V CDR1 and CDR2: SNHLY, FYNNEI. The DNA for the CDR3 is TGTGCCAGCAGGGGACAGGGGAGGACTGAAGCTTTCTTT. Its translation is CASRGQGRTEAFF. The full variable domain, with the rest looked up from reference TRBV2 and TRBJ1-1, is EPEVTQTPSHQVTQMGQEVILRCVPISNHLYFYWYRQILGQKVEFLVSFYNNEISEKSEIFDDQFSVERPDGSNFTLKIRSTKLEDSAMYFCASRGQGRTEAFFGQGTRLTVV.

The chain couples TRBV25-1 to TRBJ2-6; D possibly corresponds to TRBD1 (5 bases). The CDR3 is made up of 15 amino acids. CDR1 and CDR2 (germline): MGHDK, SYGVNS. V lost 3 bases, J lost 2 bases, and 8 bases lay in between. For the CDR3, the DNA is TGTGCCAGCAGTGACCTAGGGGCTGGGGCCAACGTCCTGACTTTC. Translated, it gives CASSDLGAGANVLTF.

The V gene is TRBV19, the J gene TRBJ1-2; 9 bases agree with TRBD1. J was trimmed by 6 bases and V by 10 bases; bases with no gene match: 9. The CDR3 contains 13 residues. CDR1 is LNHDA, CDR2 SQIVND, per germline (reference sequence). The CDR3 region has the DNA TGTGCCACTGGGGACAGGGAAAAGAATGGCTACACCTTC. Its protein is CATGDREKNGYTF. Full variable domain (remainder filled in from reference TRBV19 and TRBJ1-2): DGGITQSPKYLFRKEGQNVTLSCEQNLNHDAMYWYRQDPGQGLRLIYYSQIVNDFQKGDIAEGYSVSREKKESFPLTVTSAQKNPTAFYLCATGDREKNGYTFGSGTRLTVV.

As regards this clonotype: One end of the junction fails to match germline, which may point to a read error. V usage is TRBV5-1 and J usage is TRBJ2-2; 12 nucleotides line up with TRBD1. The CDR3 length is 16 residues. Germline assignment: CDR1 SGHRS and CDR2 YFSETQ. CDR3 region: CASSPGTGGFGGELLF. CDR3 DNA: TGCGCCAGCAGCCCTGGGACAGGGGGCTTCGGCGGGGAGCTGCTTTTT.